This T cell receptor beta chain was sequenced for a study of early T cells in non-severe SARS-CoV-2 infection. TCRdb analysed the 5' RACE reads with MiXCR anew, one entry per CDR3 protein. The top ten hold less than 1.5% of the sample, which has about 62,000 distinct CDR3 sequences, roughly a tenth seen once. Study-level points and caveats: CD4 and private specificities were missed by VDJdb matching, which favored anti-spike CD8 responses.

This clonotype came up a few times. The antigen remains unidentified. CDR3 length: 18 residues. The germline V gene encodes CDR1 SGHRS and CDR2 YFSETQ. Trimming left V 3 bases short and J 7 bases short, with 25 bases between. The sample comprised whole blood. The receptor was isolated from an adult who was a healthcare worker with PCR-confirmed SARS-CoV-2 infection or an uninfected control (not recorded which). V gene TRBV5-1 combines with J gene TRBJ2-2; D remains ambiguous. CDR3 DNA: TGCGCCAGCAGCTCCAGCATTTTGTGGGCGATGGATAACGGGGAGCTGTTTTTT. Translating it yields CASSSSILWAMDNGELFF.